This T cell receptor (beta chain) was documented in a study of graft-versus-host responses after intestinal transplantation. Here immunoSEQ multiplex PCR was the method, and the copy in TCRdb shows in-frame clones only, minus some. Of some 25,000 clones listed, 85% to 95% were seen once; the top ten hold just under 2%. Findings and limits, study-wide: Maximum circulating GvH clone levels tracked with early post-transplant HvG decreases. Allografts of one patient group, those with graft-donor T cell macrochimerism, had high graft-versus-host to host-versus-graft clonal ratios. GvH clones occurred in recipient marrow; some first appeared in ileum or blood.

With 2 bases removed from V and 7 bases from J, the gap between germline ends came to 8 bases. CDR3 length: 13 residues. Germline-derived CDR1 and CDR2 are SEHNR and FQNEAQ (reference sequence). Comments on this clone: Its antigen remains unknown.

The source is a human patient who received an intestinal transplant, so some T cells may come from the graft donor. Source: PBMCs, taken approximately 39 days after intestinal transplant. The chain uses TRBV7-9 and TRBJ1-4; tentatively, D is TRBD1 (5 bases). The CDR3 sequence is CASSLSGVEKLFF. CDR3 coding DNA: TGTGCCAGCAGCTTATCGGGGGTTGAAAAACTGTTTTTT. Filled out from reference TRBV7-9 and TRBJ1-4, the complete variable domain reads DTGVSQNPRHKITKRGQNVTFRCDPISEHNRLYWYRQTLGQGPEFLTYFQNEAQLEKSRLLSDRFSAERPKGSFSTLEIQRTEQGDSAMYLCASSLSGVEKLFFGSGTQLSVL.